This TCR beta chain was sequenced during a study of T-cell memory formation after mild COVID-19. The overall study: TCR clusters were mostly confined to one donor each.

From germline, CDR1 is SEHNR and CDR2 FQNEAQ (reference sequence). The germline V and J ends were trimmed by 1 base and 4 bases, with 13 bases remaining between them. The CDR3 is 15 amino acids. MiXCR, run by TCRdb on the 5' RACE reads, gives a single entry per CDR3 protein. The sample carries fewer than 90,000 distinct CDR3 sequences, 9.5% to 15% recorded once. The receptor's source is a man aged 18 to 30 who had mild COVID-19 (a few samples of this study predate the infection). Cell type and time point are not known. Input material: PBMCs or a T cell subset sorted from them (not recorded which). The chain uses TRBV7-9 and TRBJ1-1; unclear D gene. CDR3 in amino acids: CASSLGPIGFTEAFF. CDR3 nucleotides: TGTGCCAGCAGCTTAGGCCCTATAGGGTTCACTGAAGCTTTCTTT.